This TCR beta chain was recorded in a study of T cells in narcolepsy. General observations from the study: Some memory CD4+ repertoires had no autoreactive clone sequences. Same-patient CSF and blood CD4+ T cell clonotypes included HCRT-specific and TRIB2-specific autoreactive ones.

About this clone: Its antigen is not known.

Clones were read by immunoSEQ multiplex PCR, and TCRdb kept only the in-frame ones, dropping some. The sample consists of 34,000 or so clones, 65% to 85% of them appearing once. The sequence came from a human donor in good health. Sequenced material: memory (CD45RA-) CD4+ T cells from blood.

The CDR3, as DNA: TGTGCCAGCAGTCCGGCCAGGGGGGTGGGTGGCTACACCTTC. Its protein is CASSPARGVGGYTF. V usage is TRBV27 and J usage is TRBJ1-2; TRBD1 matches at 7 bases. CDR1 and CDR2 from the germline V gene are MNHEY and SMNVEV (reference sequence). The CDR3 sequence is 14 residues long. The trim removed 5 bases at V and 7 bases at J, leaving 10 bases unmatched.